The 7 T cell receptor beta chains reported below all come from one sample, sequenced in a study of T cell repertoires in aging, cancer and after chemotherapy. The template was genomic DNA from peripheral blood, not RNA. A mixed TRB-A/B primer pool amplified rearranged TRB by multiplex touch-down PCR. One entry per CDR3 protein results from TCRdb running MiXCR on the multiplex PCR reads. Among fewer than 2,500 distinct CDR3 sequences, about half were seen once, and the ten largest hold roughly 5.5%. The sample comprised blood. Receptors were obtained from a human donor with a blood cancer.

CDR3 protein: CACHAGVTNEKLFF. For the CDR3, the DNA is TGTGCCTGTCATGCGGGGGTGACGAATGAAAAACTGTTTTTT. The V gene is TRBV30, the J gene TRBJ1-4; the D gene is possibly TRBD1 (5 bases). The germline CDR1 and CDR2 sequences are GTSNPN and SVGIG (reference sequence). V was cut by 6 bases and J by 5 bases, with 16 bases left in between. There are 14 residues in the CDR3.

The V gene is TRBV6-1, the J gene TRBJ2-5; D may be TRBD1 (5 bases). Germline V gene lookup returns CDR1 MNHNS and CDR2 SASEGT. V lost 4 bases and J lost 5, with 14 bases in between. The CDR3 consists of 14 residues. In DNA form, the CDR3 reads TGTGCCAGCAGTGTCTCAGGGCTCAAGGAGACCCAGTACTTC. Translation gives CASSVSGLKETQYF.

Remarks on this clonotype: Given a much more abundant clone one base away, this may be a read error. For the CDR3, the DNA is TGTGCCTGGGGTCGGGGATCTGGGGCCAACGTCCTGACTTTC. Translation gives CAWGRGSGANVLTF. This chain links TRBV30 with TRBJ2-6; tentative D call: TRBD2 (5 bases). V shed 5 bases and J shed 1 base, with 9 bases lying between them. CDR1 is GTSNPN and CDR2 is SVGIG in the germline V gene (reference sequence). This CDR3 spans 14 amino acids.

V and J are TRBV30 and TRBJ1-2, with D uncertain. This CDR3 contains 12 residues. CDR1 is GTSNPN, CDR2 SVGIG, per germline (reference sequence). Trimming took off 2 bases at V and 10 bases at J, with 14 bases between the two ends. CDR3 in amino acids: CAWSTSEVTYTF. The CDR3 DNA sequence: TGTGCCTGGAGTACGTCGGAGGTCACCTACACCTTC.

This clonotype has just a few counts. The CDR3 loop is CASSYTQHRNEQYF. CDR3 nucleotide sequence: TGTGCCAGCAGTTACACACAACACAGGAACGAGCAGTACTTC. The V gene is TRBV12-3 or TRBV12-4, the J gene TRBJ2-7; TRBD1 might be the D (5 bases). The CDR3 length is 14 residues. Trimming removed 4 bases from V and 5 bases from J, with 15 bases in between.

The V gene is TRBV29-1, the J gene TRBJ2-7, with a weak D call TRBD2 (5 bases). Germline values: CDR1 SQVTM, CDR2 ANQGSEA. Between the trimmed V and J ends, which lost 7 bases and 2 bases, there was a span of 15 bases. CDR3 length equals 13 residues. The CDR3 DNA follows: TGCAGCGCCCGATCGGGAAGCACCTACGAGCAGTACTTC. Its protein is CSARSGSTYEQYF.

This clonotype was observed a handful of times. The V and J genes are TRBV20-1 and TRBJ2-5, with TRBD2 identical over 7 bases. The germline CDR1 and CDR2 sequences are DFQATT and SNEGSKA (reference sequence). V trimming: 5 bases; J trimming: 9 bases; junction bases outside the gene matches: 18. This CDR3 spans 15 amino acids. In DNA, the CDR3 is TGCAGTGCTGGGGAGGGAGGGGACCGGATTTTTCCCCAGTACTTC. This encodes CSAGEGGDRIFPQYF.